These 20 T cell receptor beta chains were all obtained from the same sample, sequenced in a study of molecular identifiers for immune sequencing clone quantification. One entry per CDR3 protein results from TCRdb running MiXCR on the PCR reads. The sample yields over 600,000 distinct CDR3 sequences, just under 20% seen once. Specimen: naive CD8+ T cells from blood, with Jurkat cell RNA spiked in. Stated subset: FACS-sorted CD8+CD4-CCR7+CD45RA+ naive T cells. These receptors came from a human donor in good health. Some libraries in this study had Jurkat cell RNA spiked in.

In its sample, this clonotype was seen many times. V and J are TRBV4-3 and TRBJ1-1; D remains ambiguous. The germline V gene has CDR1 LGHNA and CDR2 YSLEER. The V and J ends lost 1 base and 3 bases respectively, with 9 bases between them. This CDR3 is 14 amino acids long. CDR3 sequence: CASSQGIQDTEAFF. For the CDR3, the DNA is TGCGCCAGCAGCCAAGGGATACAAGACACTGAAGCTTTCTTT.

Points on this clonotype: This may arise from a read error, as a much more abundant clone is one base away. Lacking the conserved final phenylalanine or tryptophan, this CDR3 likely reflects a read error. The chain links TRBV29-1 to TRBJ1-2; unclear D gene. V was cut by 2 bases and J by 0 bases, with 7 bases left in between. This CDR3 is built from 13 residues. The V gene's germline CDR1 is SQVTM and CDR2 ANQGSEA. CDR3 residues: CSVENTANYGYTL. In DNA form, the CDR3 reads TGCAGCGTTGAAAACACCGCTAACTATGGCTACACCCTC.

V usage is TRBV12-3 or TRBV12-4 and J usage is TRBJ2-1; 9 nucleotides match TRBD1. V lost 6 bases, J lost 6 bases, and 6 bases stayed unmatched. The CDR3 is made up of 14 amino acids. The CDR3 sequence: CASSQPDRGNEQFF. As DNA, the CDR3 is TGTGCCAGCAGCCAGCCGGACAGGGGCAATGAGCAGTTCTTC.

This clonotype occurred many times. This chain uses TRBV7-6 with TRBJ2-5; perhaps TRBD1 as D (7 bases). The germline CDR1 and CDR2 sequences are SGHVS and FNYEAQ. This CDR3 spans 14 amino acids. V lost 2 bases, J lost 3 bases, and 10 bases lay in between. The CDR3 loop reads CASSLQGGKETQYF. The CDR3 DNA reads TGTGCCAGCAGCTTACAGGGGGGAAAAGAGACCCAGTACTTC.

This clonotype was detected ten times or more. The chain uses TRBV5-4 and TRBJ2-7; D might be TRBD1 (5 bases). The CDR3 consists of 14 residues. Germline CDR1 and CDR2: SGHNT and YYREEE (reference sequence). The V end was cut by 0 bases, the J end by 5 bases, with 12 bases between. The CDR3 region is CASSLGDSKHEQYF. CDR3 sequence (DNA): TGTGCCAGCAGCTTGGGAGACAGTAAGCACGAGCAGTACTTC.

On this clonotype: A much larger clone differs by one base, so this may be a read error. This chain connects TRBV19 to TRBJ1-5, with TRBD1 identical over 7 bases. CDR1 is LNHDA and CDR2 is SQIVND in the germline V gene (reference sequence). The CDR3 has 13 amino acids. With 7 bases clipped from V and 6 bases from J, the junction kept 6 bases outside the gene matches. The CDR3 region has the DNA TGTGCCAGTACCGTAGGGGGCTTTCAGCCCCAGCATTTT. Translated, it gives CASTVGGFQPQHF.

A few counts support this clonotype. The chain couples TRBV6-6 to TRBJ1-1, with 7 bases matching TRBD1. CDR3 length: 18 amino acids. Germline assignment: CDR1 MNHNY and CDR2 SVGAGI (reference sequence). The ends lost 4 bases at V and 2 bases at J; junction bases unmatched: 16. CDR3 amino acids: CASSSGQVGKNINTEAFF. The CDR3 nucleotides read TGTGCCAGCAGTTCAGGACAGGTGGGGAAGAACATTAACACTGAAGCTTTCTTT.

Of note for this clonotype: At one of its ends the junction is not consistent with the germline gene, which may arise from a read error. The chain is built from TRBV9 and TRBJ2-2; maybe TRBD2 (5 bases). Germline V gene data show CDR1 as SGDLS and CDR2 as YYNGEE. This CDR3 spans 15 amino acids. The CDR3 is CASSVMATNTGELLF. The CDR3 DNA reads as TGTGCCAGCAGCGTAATGGCAACGAACACCGGGGAGCTGCTTTTT.

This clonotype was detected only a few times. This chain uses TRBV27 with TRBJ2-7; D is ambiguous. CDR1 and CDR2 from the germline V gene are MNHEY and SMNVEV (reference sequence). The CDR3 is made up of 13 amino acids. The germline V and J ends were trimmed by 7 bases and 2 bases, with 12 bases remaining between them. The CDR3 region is CASNHPDTYEQYF. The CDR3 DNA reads TGTGCCAGCAACCATCCCGACACCTACGAGCAGTACTTC.

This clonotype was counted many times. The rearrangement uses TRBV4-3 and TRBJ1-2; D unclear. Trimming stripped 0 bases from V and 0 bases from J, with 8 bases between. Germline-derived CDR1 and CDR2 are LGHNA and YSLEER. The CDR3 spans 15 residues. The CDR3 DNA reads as TGCGCCAGCAGCCAAGAATACGTCGCTAACTATGGCTACACCTTC. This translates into CASSQEYVANYGYTF.

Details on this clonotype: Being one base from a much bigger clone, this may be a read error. In DNA, the CDR3 is TGCGCCAGCATGGCAGGGGCCGGGGCCGACGTCCTGACTTTC. Its translation: CASMAGAGADVLTF. The chain joins TRBV4-1 to TRBJ2-6, with a tentative D call TRBD1 (6 bases). Germline assignment: CDR1 MGHRA and CDR2 YSYEKL. This CDR3 region has 14 residues.

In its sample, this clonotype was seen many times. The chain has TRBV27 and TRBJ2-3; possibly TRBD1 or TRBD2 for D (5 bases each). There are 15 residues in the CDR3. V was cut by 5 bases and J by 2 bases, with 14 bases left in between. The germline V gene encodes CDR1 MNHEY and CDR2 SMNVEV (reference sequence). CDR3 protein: CASSPRDGYTDTQYF. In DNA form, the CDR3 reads TGTGCCAGCAGTCCTAGGGACGGTTACACAGATACGCAGTATTTT.

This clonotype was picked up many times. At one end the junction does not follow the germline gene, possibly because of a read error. CDR3 sequence: CASSLWTSGSYEQYF. The CDR3, as DNA: TGTGCCAGCAGTCTATGGACTAGCGGGAGTTACGAGCAGTACTTC. The chain uses TRBV28 and TRBJ2-7, with TRBD2 matching 13 bases. The germline V gene encodes CDR1 MDHEN and CDR2 SYDVKM. This CDR3 contains 15 residues. Filled out from reference TRBV28 and TRBJ2-7, the complete variable domain reads DVKVTQSSRYLVKRTGEKVFLECVQDMDHENMFWYRQDPGLGLRLIYFSYDVKMKEKGDIPEGYSVSREKKERFSLILESASTNQTSMYLCASSLWTSGSYEQYFGPGTRLTVT.

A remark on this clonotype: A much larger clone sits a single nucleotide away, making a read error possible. Written as DNA, the CDR3 is TGCGGTGCTAGGCCTAGCGGGGCCTACGAGCAGTACTTC. It yields the protein CGARPSGAYEQYF. V is TRBV20-1 and J is TRBJ2-7; 9 bases are shared with TRBD2. The CDR3 sequence is 13 residues long. Germline CDR1 reads DFQATT; CDR2 reads SNEGSKA (reference sequence).

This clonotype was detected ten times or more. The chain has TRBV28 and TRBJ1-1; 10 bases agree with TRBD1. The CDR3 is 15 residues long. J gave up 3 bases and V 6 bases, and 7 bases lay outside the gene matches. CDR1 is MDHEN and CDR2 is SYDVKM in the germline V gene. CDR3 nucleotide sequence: TGTGCCAGCAGGTCGACAGGGGGCGCATACACTGAAGCTTTCTTT. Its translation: CASRSTGGAYTEAFF.

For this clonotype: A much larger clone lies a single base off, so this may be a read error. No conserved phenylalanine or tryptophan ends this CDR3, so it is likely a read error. CDR3 sequence reads: CSAREGGWGETQYL. CDR3 nucleotide sequence: TGCAGTGCCAGGGAGGGAGGTTGGGGGGAGACCCAGTACCTC. The chain employs TRBV20-1 and TRBJ2-5; TRBD2 matches 7 bases. This CDR3 has 14 residues. Germline V lookup: CDR1 DFQATT, CDR2 SNEGSKA (reference sequence). Losses at the gene ends were 6 bases for V and 5 bases for J; bases not matched to a gene: 12.

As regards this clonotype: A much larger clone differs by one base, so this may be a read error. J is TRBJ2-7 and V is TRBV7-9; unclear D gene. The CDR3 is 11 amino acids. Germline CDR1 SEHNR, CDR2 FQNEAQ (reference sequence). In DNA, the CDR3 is TGTGCCGGCAGCTACACCTACGAGCAGTACTTC. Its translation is CAGSYTYEQYF. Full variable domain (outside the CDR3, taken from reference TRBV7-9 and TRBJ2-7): DTGVSQNPRHKITKRGQNVTFRCDPISEHNRLYWYRQTLGQGPEFLTYFQNEAQLEKSRLLSDRFSAERPKGSFSTLEIQRTEQGDSAMYLCAGSYTYEQYFGPGTRLTVT.

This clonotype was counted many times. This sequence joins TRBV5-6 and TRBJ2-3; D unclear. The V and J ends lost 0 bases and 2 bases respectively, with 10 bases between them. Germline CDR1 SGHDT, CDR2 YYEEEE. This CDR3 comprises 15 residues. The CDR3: CASSLGPENTDTQYF. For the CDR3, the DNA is TGTGCCAGCAGCTTGGGGCCAGAGAACACAGATACGCAGTATTTT. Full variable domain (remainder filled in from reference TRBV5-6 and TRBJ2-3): DAGVTQSPTHLIKTRGQQVTLRCSPKSGHDTVSWYQQALGQGPQFIFQYYEEEERQRGNFPDRFSGHQFPNYSSELNVNALLLGDSALYLCASSLGPENTDTQYFGPGTRLTVL.

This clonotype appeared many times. Written as DNA, the CDR3 is TGTGCCAGCAGCCCAACAAGCGGGATCGGCACAGATACGCAGTATTTT. Its protein product is CASSPTSGIGTDTQYF. The rearrangement links TRBV7-9 to TRBJ2-3; 7 bases agree with TRBD2. The J segment lost 1 base and the V segment lost 5 bases, leaving 9 bases of the junction unmatched. The CDR3 has 16 amino acids. Germline loops: CDR1 SEHNR, CDR2 FQNEAQ (reference sequence).

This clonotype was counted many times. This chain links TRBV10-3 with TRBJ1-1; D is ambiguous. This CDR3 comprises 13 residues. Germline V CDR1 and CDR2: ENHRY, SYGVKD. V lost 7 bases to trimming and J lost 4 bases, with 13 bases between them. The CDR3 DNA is TGTGCCATCACCGATGAGATGGGCACTGAAGCTTTCTTT. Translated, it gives CAITDEMGTEAFF.